The TCR beta chain described here comes from a study of cytomegalovirus exposure and HLA in healthy donors. Only one count was recorded for this clone. Primers included in the PCR were 60 Vbeta and 13 Jbeta primers. TCRdb keeps only in-frame clones here, not all; method: immunoSEQ multiplex PCR. The table has more than 100,000 clones, around 80% seen once. V was clipped by 5 bases and J by 5 bases, with 12 bases between them. This CDR3 is 13 amino acids long. Germline V gives CDR1 LGHNA, CDR2 YNFKEQ. The genes are TRBV4-2 and TRBJ2-5; the D gene is possibly TRBD2 (6 bases). Sequenced sample: PBMCs. The sequence derives from a woman younger than 35 in good health and CMV-seronegative. CDR3 coding DNA: TGTGCCAGCAGCTTAGGACGGGGGGAGACCCAGTACTTC. Protein product: CASSLGRGETQYF.